The next 28 T cell receptor beta chains were all read from a single sample in a study of beta chain features in type 1 diabetes. TCRB transcripts that were expressed got sequenced, as all of the isolated RNA had been reverse transcribed. Data came from immunoSEQ multiplex PCR; TCRdb stores just in-frame clones and leaves some out. The sample holds about half a million clones, about an eighth seen once. Source material: naive CD4+ T cells from blood. The source is a young woman in good health.

This clone was picked up a small number of times. The V and J genes are TRBV7-9 and TRBJ2-7; D might be TRBD1 or TRBD2, each matching 6 bases. CDR1 and CDR2 from the germline V gene are SEHNR and FQNEAQ (reference sequence). This CDR3 region has 15 residues. V was cut by 5 bases and J by 7 bases, with 21 bases left in between. CDR3 region: CASSGGIGGAGEQYF. CDR3 nucleotides: TGTGCCAGCAGCGGAGGGATTGGGGGCGCGGGAGAGCAGTACTTC.

This clone has more than one count but fewer than ten. The V call is TRBV7-2, the J call TRBJ2-3, with 9 bases fitting TRBD2. The CDR3 sequence is 15 residues long. The V and J ends lost 1 base and 5 bases, in that order; junction bases with no gene match: 4. Germline assignment: CDR1 SGHTA and CDR2 FQGNSA. The CDR3 DNA reads as TGTGCCAGCAGCTTAGTCCTAGCGGGGAAAGATACGCAGTATTTT. Translating gives CASSLVLAGKDTQYF. The full variable domain, rest sourced from reference TRBV7-2 and TRBJ2-3, is GAGVSQSPSNKVTEKGKDVELRCDPISGHTALYWYRQSLGQGLEFLIYFQGNSAPDKSGLPSDRFSAERTGGSVSTLTIQRTQQEDSAVYLCASSLVLAGKDTQYFGPGTRLTVL.

This clone was recorded a few times. The chain joins TRBV4-3 to TRBJ2-3, with TRBD2 matching 12 bases. The ends lost 4 bases at V and 4 bases at J; junction bases unmatched: 6. There are 16 residues in the CDR3. Germline V lookup: CDR1 LGHNA, CDR2 YSLEER. The CDR3 bases are TGCGCCAGCAGCCGCCGACTAGCGGGAGACCCAGATACGCAGTATTTT. It is translated as CASSRRLAGDPDTQYF.

Concerning this clone itself: The same CDR3 can be traced to other DNA sequences in this sample. This rearrangement joins TRBV2 to TRBJ2-5; D gene ambiguous. The CDR3 length is 11 residues. Germline V CDR1 and CDR2: SNHLY, FYNNEI. The germline V and J ends were trimmed by 5 bases and 5 bases, with 6 bases remaining between them. The CDR3 nucleotides are TGTGCCAGCAGTCCCTCGGAGACCCAGTACTTC. This codes for CASSPSETQYF. Filled out from reference TRBV2 and TRBJ2-5, the complete variable domain reads EPEVTQTPSHQVTQMGQEVILRCVPISNHLYFYWYRQILGQKVEFLVSFYNNEISEKSEIFDDQFSVERPDGSNFTLKIRSTKLEDSAMYFCASSPSETQYFGPGTRLLVL.

The rearrangement links TRBV15 to TRBJ1-6; D possibly corresponds to TRBD1 (5 bases). Germline V CDR1 and CDR2: LNHNV, YYDKDF (reference sequence). The length of the CDR3 is 15 residues. V was clipped by 0 bases and J by 9 bases, with 12 bases between them. The DNA for the CDR3 is TGTGCCACCAGCAGAGATCAAGGGACGGGTTCACCCCTCCACTTT. Protein sequence: CATSRDQGTGSPLHF. Filled out from reference TRBV15 and TRBJ1-6, the complete variable domain reads DAMVIQNPRYQVTQFGKPVTLSCSQTLNHNVMYWYQQKSSQAPKLLFHYYDKDFNNEADTPDNFQSRRPNTSFCFLDIRSPGLGDTAMYLCATSRDQGTGSPLHFGNGTRLTVT.

This chain links TRBV18 with TRBJ2-7, with D unresolved. CDR3 size: 12 residues. V shed 2 bases and J shed 3 bases, with 5 bases lying between them. Germline assignment: CDR1 KGHSH and CDR2 LQKENI. The CDR3 protein is CASSPFDYEQYV. The CDR3 region has the DNA TGTGCCAGCTCACCATTTGACTACGAGCAGTACGTC.

A few counts support this clone. The chain uses TRBV15 and TRBJ1-1, with D hard to call. This CDR3 is 14 amino acids long. Germline V gene sequence: CDR1 LNHNV, CDR2 YYDKDF (reference sequence). V lost 0 bases to trimming and J lost 7 bases, with 12 bases between them. The CDR3 reads CATSREGSRDEAFF. The CDR3, as DNA: TGTGCCACCAGCAGAGAGGGCAGTCGCGATGAAGCTTTCTTT.

This chain joins TRBV18 and TRBJ2-1; 10 nucleotides line up with TRBD2. Unmatched junction bases numbered 10, after V lost 4 bases and J lost 10 bases. There are 15 residues in the CDR3. Germline assignment: CDR1 KGHSH and CDR2 LQKENI. The CDR3 loop reads CASSRGIAGGSEQFF. In DNA form, the CDR3 reads TGTGCCAGCTCACGAGGAATAGCGGGGGGAAGCGAGCAGTTCTTC.

The chain is built from TRBV9 and TRBJ1-2; no clear D gene. This CDR3 is built from 15 residues. CDR1 is SGDLS, CDR2 YYNGEE, per germline. Trimming stripped 0 bases from V and 3 bases from J, with 12 bases between. CDR3 sequence: CASSVDLIPYYGYTF. For the CDR3, the DNA is TGTGCCAGCAGCGTAGACTTAATACCATACTATGGCTACACCTTC.

The V call is TRBV7-9, the J call TRBJ2-3; D is perhaps TRBD2 (7 bases). Trimming cost V 5 bases and J 8 bases, with 23 bases left between them. The germline V gene encodes CDR1 SEHNR and CDR2 FQNEAQ (reference sequence). There are 16 residues in the CDR3. The CDR3 DNA follows: TGTGCCAGCAGCCCCGTCGGGGGGAGAGGCAGGGGTACGCAGTATTTT. It specifies CASSPVGGRGRGTQYF.

The chain links TRBV5-4 to TRBJ2-2; 7 nucleotides agree with TRBD1. The trim removed 0 bases at V and 5 bases at J, leaving 4 bases unmatched. The length of the CDR3 is 15 residues. The germline gives CDR1 SGHNT, CDR2 YYREEE (reference sequence). CDR3 loop: CASSLVTGRTGELFF. CDR3 nucleotide sequence: TGTGCCAGCAGCTTGGTGACAGGGCGGACCGGGGAGCTGTTTTTT.

V and J are TRBV11-2 and TRBJ2-1, with 11 bases fitting TRBD2. Looked up from germline, CDR1 is SGHAT and CDR2 is FQNNGV. The CDR3 sequence is 15 residues long. The ends lost 3 bases at V and 7 bases at J; junction bases unmatched: 5. CDR3 nucleotide sequence: TGTGCCAGCAGCTTTACTAGCGGGGGAAAGAATGAGCAGTTCTTC. Translating it yields CASSFTSGGKNEQFF.

This rearrangement joins TRBV19 to TRBJ2-3; possibly TRBD1 or TRBD2 for D (7 bases each). V shed 7 bases and J shed 4 bases, with 21 bases lying between them. The length of the CDR3 is 16 residues. Looked up from germline, CDR1 is LNHDA and CDR2 is SQIVND (reference sequence). CDR3 sequence reads: CASTPSRQGGSDTQYF. The DNA of the CDR3 is TGTGCCAGTACCCCCTCTCGACAGGGAGGGTCAGATACGCAGTATTTT.

This rearrangement joins TRBV2 to TRBJ1-4; D not certain. CDR1 SNHLY and CDR2 FYNNEI come from the germline V gene. The ends were cut back, 5 bases at V and 7 bases at J, with 11 bases in the middle. This CDR3 has 13 residues. The chain's CDR3 is CASSFSVGEKLFF. The DNA for the CDR3 is TGTGCCAGCAGTTTTAGTGTGGGTGAAAAACTGTTTTTT.

The table lists this clone with a few counts. V gene TRBV28 combines with J gene TRBJ2-1; D is unclear. Trimming cost V 6 bases and J 9 bases, with 12 bases left between them. The length of the CDR3 is 12 residues. Germline V CDR1 and CDR2: MDHEN, SYDVKM. The CDR3 loop reads CASSSGLTEQFF. The CDR3 DNA sequence: TGTGCCAGCAGCTCCGGATTAACTGAGCAGTTCTTC.

This chain links TRBV23-1 with TRBJ1-1, with D possibly being TRBD1 (5 bases). TRBV23-1 is given ORF status, its function remaining uncertain. The CDR3 runs to 14 residues. The V gene lost 7 bases and the J gene lost 1 base, with 13 bases spanning the gap. CDR3 nucleotides: TGCGCCAGCACAGGGACCCCCTCGAACACTGAAGCTTTCTTT. This encodes CASTGTPSNTEAFF.

The CDR3 DNA follows: TGTGCCAGCAGTTACTCGAGGTTAGCCAACACTGAAGCTTTCTTT. Amino acids: CASSYSRLANTEAFF. The chain employs TRBV6-5 and TRBJ1-1; D unresolved. The CDR3 loop spans 15 amino acids. V was shortened by 0 bases and J by 2 bases, with 10 bases between the two germline ends. CDR1 MNHEY and CDR2 SVGAGI come from the germline V gene.

This clone was seen a few times. This chain connects TRBV5-6 to TRBJ2-5; 9 positions agree with TRBD2. Trimming took 5 bases from V and 6 from J; bases not matched to a gene: 11. There are 15 residues in the CDR3. Germline lookup yields CDR1 SGHDT and CDR2 YYEEEE. The CDR3 here is CASREPGLAGQTQYF. Here the CDR3 DNA reads TGTGCCAGCAGGGAACCGGGACTAGCAGGACAGACCCAGTACTTC.

The rearrangement joins TRBV2 to TRBJ2-1; 9 positions agree with TRBD1. The CDR3 is 13 residues long. From germline, CDR1 is SNHLY and CDR2 FYNNEI. V shed 6 bases and J 5 bases; nucleotides not matched to a gene: 2. The CDR3 DNA is TGTGCCAGCAGGGGACAGGGAGACAATGAGCAGTTCTTC. Its translation: CASRGQGDNEQFF.

This clone was detected many times. The chain's CDR3 is CASSLRSQGGRETQYF. The CDR3 DNA sequence: TGTGCCAGCAGCTTAAGGAGTCAGGGTGGCCGCGAGACCCAGTACTTC. J is TRBJ2-5 and V is TRBV7-2; maybe TRBD1 (5 bases). The germline CDR1 and CDR2 sequences are SGHTA and FQGNSA. This CDR3 spans 16 amino acids. Trimming removed 2 bases at V and 5 bases at J, with 18 bases between. Using reference TRBV7-2 and TRBJ2-5 for the parts outside the CDR3, the full variable domain is GAGVSQSPSNKVTEKGKDVELRCDPISGHTALYWYRQSLGQGLEFLIYFQGNSAPDKSGLPSDRFSAERTGGSVSTLTIQRTQQEDSAVYLCASSLRSQGGRETQYFGPGTRLLVL.

The chain links TRBV5-1 to TRBJ2-5; D possibly corresponds to TRBD1 (6 bases). The CDR3 is 14 residues long. The ends were cut back, 0 bases at V and 3 bases at J, with 9 bases in the middle. Germline V gene sequence: CDR1 SGHRS, CDR2 YFSETQ. As DNA, the CDR3 is TGCGCCAGCAGCTTGGACAGGGCAGAAGAGACCCAGTACTTC. Protein: CASSLDRAEETQYF.

The J gene is TRBJ1-4, the V gene TRBV4-3; unclear D gene. Trimming removed 0 bases from V and 8 bases from J, with 10 bases in between. Germline CDR1 is LGHNA and CDR2 is YSLEER. The CDR3 covers 14 residues. CDR3 bases: TGCGCCAGCAGCCAAGAGCAGACTGGGGAAAAACTGTTTTTT. Protein product: CASSQEQTGEKLFF.

This clone was recorded a few times. The J gene is TRBJ1-2, the V gene TRBV4-2, with D uncertain. The CDR3 covers 13 residues. CDR1 is LGHNA, CDR2 YNFKEQ, per germline. Trimming removed 1 base from V and 4 bases from J, with 7 bases in between. The CDR3 DNA sequence: TGTGCCAGCAGCCAAGGGAGGATCTATGGCTACACCTTC. It translates to CASSQGRIYGYTF.

V usage is TRBV28 and J usage is TRBJ2-7, with D perhaps being TRBD1 or TRBD2 (5 bases each). With 6 bases removed from V and 4 bases from J, the gap between germline ends came to 16 bases. CDR3 length: 14 amino acids. Germline V gene data show CDR1 as MDHEN and CDR2 as SYDVKM. The CDR3 protein is CASSPGQWEYEQYV. DNA of the CDR3: TGTGCCAGCAGCCCAGGGCAGTGGGAGTACGAGCAGTACGTC.

This clone was detected only a few times. This chain connects TRBV9 to TRBJ2-3; 10 bases are a match to TRBD2. V lost 0 bases, J lost 3 bases, and 7 bases stayed unmatched. CDR3 length: 17 residues. Germline CDR1 and CDR2: SGDLS and YYNGEE. Written as DNA, the CDR3 is TGTGCCAGCAGCGTAGGCCTAGCGGGAGCCGGGACAGATACGCAGTATTTT. Translation: CASSVGLAGAGTDTQYF.

This clone was counted only a few times. J is TRBJ2-1 and V is TRBV6-5; weak D call: TRBD1 (6 bases). This CDR3 contains 15 residues. V shed 2 bases and J shed 8 bases, with 16 bases lying between them. Germline V gene lookup returns CDR1 MNHEY and CDR2 SVGAGI. The CDR3 region has the DNA TGTGCCAGCAGTTACGATTCCCGGGACACTGATGAGCAGTTCTTC. Amino acid sequence: CASSYDSRDTDEQFF.

This clone occurred a few times. This chain links TRBV7-8 with TRBJ1-4; D is ambiguous. Germline V gene data show CDR1 as SGHVS and CDR2 as FQNEAQ. With 7 bases removed from V and 2 bases from J, the gap between germline ends came to 17 bases. This CDR3 region has 16 residues. The CDR3 nucleotides are TGTGCCAGCACCCCGGATCGGCGTGTGACTAATGAAAAACTGTTTTTT. Translating gives CASTPDRRVTNEKLFF.

The genes are TRBV7-2 and TRBJ2-5; 9 bases match TRBD1. The trim removed 8 bases at V and 5 bases at J, leaving 9 bases unmatched. Germline V gives CDR1 SGHTA, CDR2 FQGNSA. The CDR3 runs 14 residues. The CDR3, as DNA: TGTGCCAGCTCCGAAGGGACAGGGTTGGAGACCCAGTACTTC. It specifies CASSEGTGLETQYF.